This T cell receptor beta chain was recovered during a study of T cells in Graves' hyperthyroidism and ophthalmopathy. In germline, CDR1 is LNHDA, CDR2 SQIVND (reference sequence). V shed 3 bases and J shed 0 bases, with 9 bases lying between them. The CDR3 consists of 15 residues. Using RNA transcripts as the source, TCR beta CDR3 regions were amplified. Using the HTBI primer set, a first-round RT-PCR was run on the TCR CDR3. TCRdb ran MiXCR on the multiplex PCR reads and lists one entry per CDR3 protein. The sample yields over 350,000 distinct CDR3 sequences, over 12% seen once. The TCR sequence derives from a man younger than 30 with Graves' ophthalmopathy. The sample consisted of blood. The chain links TRBV19 to TRBJ1-3; D remains ambiguous. The DNA for the CDR3 is TGTGCCAGTAGTATTCTCAAGAACTCTGGAAACACCATATATTTT. Translating gives CASSILKNSGNTIYF.